Following are 30 T cell receptor beta chains from one sample sequenced in a study of blood T cell repertoires in COVID-19. Sequencing was performed with immunoSEQ multiplex PCR; in TCRdb, only in-frame clones are kept and a portion is missing. The sample holds about 250,000 clones, roughly 88% seen once. Sequenced sample: peripheral blood. These receptors originate from a woman in her 30s with COVID-19, enrolled during active disease.

The chain employs TRBV5-5 and TRBJ2-5; TRBD1 might be the D (6 bases). V was trimmed by 2 bases and J by 4 bases, leaving 18 bases between them. The CDR3 runs to 16 residues. Germline V gene data show CDR1 as SGHKS and CDR2 as YYEKEE (reference sequence). CDR3 protein: CASSFRQVTGAETQYF. Written as DNA, the CDR3 is TGTGCCAGCAGCTTCCGGCAAGTGACAGGAGCAGAGACCCAGTACTTC.

The chain recombines TRBV28 with TRBJ1-2; 9 bases agree with TRBD1. Germline CDR1 is MDHEN and CDR2 is SYDVKM. The CDR3 runs 13 residues. The V segment lost 7 bases and the J segment 7 bases; nucleotides outside the gene matches: 7. The CDR3 DNA reads as TGTGCCAGCAAACAGGGGGCGCGTAGTGGCTACACCTTC. The encoded protein is CASKQGARSGYTF.

CDR3 sequence: CASSLASLAASTDTQYF. CDR3 DNA: TGCGCCAGCAGCTTGGCCAGCTTAGCGGCTAGCACAGATACGCAGTATTTT. The rearrangement uses TRBV5-1 and TRBJ2-3; weak D call: TRBD2 (6 bases). Germline values: CDR1 SGHRS, CDR2 YFSETQ. V was pared by 0 bases and J by 0 bases, with 14 bases between. The CDR3 is 17 amino acids.

This chain links TRBV7-9 with TRBJ2-2; TRBD2 might be the D (6 bases). CDR3 length: 16 residues. Looked up from germline, CDR1 is SEHNR and CDR2 is FQNEAQ (reference sequence). The germline V and J ends were trimmed by 5 bases and 2 bases, with 15 bases remaining between them. The chain's CDR3 is CASSPRASANTGELFF. CDR3 DNA: TGTGCCAGCAGCCCCCGGGCTAGCGCTAACACCGGGGAGCTGTTTTTT.

About this clone itself: This sample also contains other DNA sequences that code for the same CDR3. The rearrangement uses TRBV7-9 and TRBJ1-1; TRBD1 is a possible D gene (6 bases). CDR3 size: 15 residues. Germline CDR1 SEHNR, CDR2 FQNEAQ (reference sequence). Trimming left V 2 bases short and J 1 base short, with 11 bases between. CDR3 loop: CASSLQGRGNTEAFF. The DNA for the CDR3 is TGTGCCAGCAGCTTACAGGGGAGAGGGAACACTGAAGCTTTCTTT.

CDR3 amino acids: CASSPIRTGTGELFF. The CDR3 DNA reads TGTGCCAGCAGCCCTATAAGGACAGGCACCGGGGAGCTGTTTTTT. The chain has TRBV7-9 and TRBJ2-2, with 7 bases aligning to TRBD1. The CDR3 has 15 amino acids. Trimming removed 5 bases from V and 4 bases from J; junction bases left unmatched: 7. Germline V gene lookup returns CDR1 SEHNR and CDR2 FQNEAQ (reference sequence).

V gene TRBV5-6 combines with J gene TRBJ1-5, with 8 bases identical to TRBD1. From germline, CDR1 is SGHDT and CDR2 YYEEEE. The J segment lost 5 bases and the V segment lost 5 bases, leaving 3 bases of the junction unmatched. The CDR3 extends over 13 amino acids. The CDR3 spells CASSLTGDQPQHF. The CDR3 DNA follows: TGTGCCAGCAGTTTGACAGGGGATCAGCCCCAGCATTTT. Full variable domain (remainder filled in from reference TRBV5-6 and TRBJ1-5): DAGVTQSPTHLIKTRGQQVTLRCSPKSGHDTVSWYQQALGQGPQFIFQYYEEEERQRGNFPDRFSGHQFPNYSSELNVNALLLGDSALYLCASSLTGDQPQHFGDGTRLSIL.

The rearrangement links TRBV11-2 to TRBJ2-2, with 9 bases lining up with TRBD1. V was clipped by 5 bases and J by 0 bases; unmatched bases: 13. The CDR3 runs to 19 residues. Germline CDR1 SGHAT, CDR2 FQNNGV. The CDR3 sequence: CASSPAGTGYRANTGELFF. The CDR3 DNA reads TGTGCCAGCAGCCCAGCCGGGACAGGGTACAGGGCGAACACCGGGGAGCTGTTTTTT.

V and J are TRBV5-1 and TRBJ2-7, with 9 bases that match TRBD1. Trimming took 1 base from V and 0 from J; bases not matched to a gene: 2. In germline, CDR1 is SGHRS, CDR2 YFSETQ. This CDR3 has 15 residues. CDR3 coding DNA: TGCGCCAGCAGCTTGTTGACAGGGGGCTCCTACGAGCAGTACTTC. As protein: CASSLLTGGSYEQYF. The variable domain in full, completed from reference TRBV5-1 and TRBJ2-7, reads KAGVTQTPRYLIKTRGQQVTLSCSPISGHRSVSWYQQTPGQGLQFLFEYFSETQRNKGNFPGRFSGRQFSNSRSEMNVSTLELGDSALYLCASSLLTGGSYEQYFGPGTRLTVT.

V gene TRBV7-2 combines with J gene TRBJ2-1; 9 bases align to TRBD1. This CDR3 has 14 amino acids. With 5 bases clipped from V and 7 bases from J, the junction kept 6 bases outside the gene matches. Germline loops: CDR1 SGHTA, CDR2 FQGNSA. The CDR3 DNA reads TGTGCCAGCAGCCTCGGACAGGGGTGGAATGAGCAGTTCTTC. This sequence encodes CASSLGQGWNEQFF.

This clone has a single count. The chain carries TRBV12-3 or TRBV12-4 and TRBJ2-7, with a tentative D call TRBD1 (5 bases). Trimming left V 5 bases short and J 6 bases short, with 8 bases between. The CDR3 is 11 residues long. The CDR3 reads CASSTTGEQYV. The CDR3 DNA reads TGTGCCAGCAGTACTACAGGCGAGCAGTACGTC.

The rearrangement uses TRBV7-2 and TRBJ2-7, with D perhaps TRBD2 (5 bases). This CDR3 region has 15 residues. Germline CDR1 reads SGHTA; CDR2 reads FQGNSA. V dropped 2 bases and J dropped 3 bases, with 14 bases sitting between them. The CDR3 coding sequence is TGTGCCAGCAGCTTATATATTGGGGAGAACTACGAGCAGTACTTC. Translating gives CASSLYIGENYEQYF.

The chain links TRBV4-3 to TRBJ2-5; TRBD1 is a possible D gene (5 bases). Per the germline V gene, CDR1 is LGHNA and CDR2 is YSLEER. V was cut by 2 bases and J by 2 bases, with 6 bases left in between. The CDR3 length is 13 residues. The CDR3 nucleotides read TGCGCCAGCAGCCAAAGGGGTCAAGAGACCCAGTACTTC. This encodes CASSQRGQETQYF.

The V call is TRBV19, the J call TRBJ1-2; the D is unclear. Germline assignment: CDR1 LNHDA and CDR2 SQIVND (reference sequence). Trimming stripped 2 bases from V and 4 bases from J, with 11 bases between. The CDR3 is 14 amino acids. CDR3 region: CASSIILGRYGYTF. In nucleotides, the CDR3 is TGTGCCAGTAGTATAATTCTGGGCCGCTATGGCTACACCTTC.

This chain joins TRBV6-6 and TRBJ1-5; 8 positions match TRBD1. Germline V gene data show CDR1 as MNHNY and CDR2 as SVGAGI (reference sequence). V lost 6 bases, J lost 0 bases, and 28 bases stayed unmatched. CDR3 size: 23 residues. CDR3 DNA: TGTGCCAGCAGCTCCCTTATTCCGACAGGGGCGCAGAAGGGGCCCTATAGCAATCAGCCCCAGCATTTT. Translated, it gives CASSSLIPTGAQKGPYSNQPQHF.

V usage is TRBV7-2 and J usage is TRBJ1-3; D gene ambiguous. The V gene's germline CDR1 is SGHTA and CDR2 FQGNSA. This CDR3 is built from 15 residues. V was trimmed by 5 bases and J by 0 bases, leaving 11 bases between them. CDR3 protein: CASSHDNHSGNTIYF. CDR3 coding DNA: TGTGCCAGCAGCCACGACAACCACTCTGGAAACACCATATATTTT.

The chain combines TRBV11-2 with TRBJ1-2, with 7 nucleotides matching TRBD1. The germline V gene has CDR1 SGHAT and CDR2 FQNNGV. CDR3 length: 14 amino acids. V gave up 5 bases and J gave up 3 bases; unmatched junction bases: 6. CDR3 bases: TGTGCCAGCAGCCTTTGGGACAGCCACTATGGCTACACCTTC. Its protein product is CASSLWDSHYGYTF.

This rearrangement joins TRBV11-2 to TRBJ1-1; 7 bases line up with TRBD1. The V gene's germline CDR1 is SGHAT and CDR2 FQNNGV. This CDR3 comprises 14 residues. After removal of 7 bases from V and 0 bases from J, the junction contained 5 bases not matched to a gene. CDR3 residues: CASTLTGMNTEAFF. The CDR3 region has the DNA TGTGCCAGCACCCTGACAGGGATGAACACTGAAGCTTTCTTT. Full variable domain (outside the CDR3, taken from reference TRBV11-2 and TRBJ1-1): EAGVAQSPRYKIIEKRQSVAFWCNPISGHATLYWYQQILGQGPKLLIQFQNNGVVDDSQLPKDRFSAERLKGVDSTLKIQPAKLEDSAVYLCASTLTGMNTEAFFGQGTRLTVV.

This clone was recorded only once. The rearrangement uses TRBV6-6 and TRBJ2-1; TRBD1 aligns across 7 bases. V was clipped by 7 bases and J by 4 bases; unmatched bases: 4. This CDR3 spans 13 amino acids. Germline V gene lookup returns CDR1 MNHNY and CDR2 SVGAGI (reference sequence). The CDR3 sequence is CASTGTDYNEQFF. The CDR3 nucleotides read TGTGCCAGCACTGGGACAGATTACAATGAGCAGTTCTTC.

This chain uses TRBV2 with TRBJ2-5; 10 positions match TRBD2. The CDR3 is made up of 16 amino acids. V lost 4 bases, J lost 5 bases, and 10 bases stayed unmatched. From germline, CDR1 is SNHLY and CDR2 FYNNEI. This chain's CDR3 is CASSVASGGRGETQYF. The CDR3 DNA sequence: TGTGCCAGCAGTGTTGCTAGCGGGGGCCGGGGGGAGACCCAGTACTTC.

The V call is TRBV3-1 (or the pseudogene TRBV3-2), the J call TRBJ2-1; a possible D gene is TRBD2 (5 bases). The germline V gene encodes CDR1 LGHDT and CDR2 YNNKEL (reference sequence). CDR3 length: 14 amino acids. V was cut by 4 bases and J by 3 bases, with 10 bases left in between. CDR3 in DNA: TGTGCCAGCAGCCCAGGACTGAGCTACAATGAGCAGTTCTTC. Its translation: CASSPGLSYNEQFF.

The chain combines TRBV7-6 with TRBJ2-5; the D gene is possibly TRBD1 (6 bases). CDR1 SGHVS and CDR2 FNYEAQ come from the germline V gene. CDR3 length: 15 residues. V was trimmed by 1 base and J by 1 base, leaving 10 bases between them. The CDR3 nucleotides read TGTGCCAGCAGCTTAGGGACAGACTTCCAAGAGACCCAGTACTTC. It encodes CASSLGTDFQETQYF.

This clone has just one count. This rearrangement joins TRBV28 to TRBJ2-5; possibly TRBD2 for D (6 bases). The CDR3 has 14 residues. V lost 4 bases and J lost 2, with 11 bases in between. CDR1 is MDHEN and CDR2 is SYDVKM in the germline V gene. CDR3 DNA: TGTGCCAGCAGTTCCCTGGGACTTCAAGAGACCCAGTACTTC. Its protein product is CASSSLGLQETQYF.

This chain joins TRBV5-6 and TRBJ1-4, with 7 bases identical to TRBD1. The CDR3 has 17 amino acids. V shed 2 bases and J 0 bases; nucleotides not matched to a gene: 7. CDR1 SGHDT and CDR2 YYEEEE come from the germline V gene. The CDR3 loop reads CASSFWGDSSTNEKLFF. In nucleotides, the CDR3 is TGTGCCAGCAGCTTTTGGGGGGACAGCTCAACTAATGAAAAACTGTTTTTT. Looking up the rest from reference TRBV5-6 and TRBJ1-4 gives the full variable domain: DAGVTQSPTHLIKTRGQQVTLRCSPKSGHDTVSWYQQALGQGPQFIFQYYEEEERQRGNFPDRFSGHQFPNYSSELNVNALLLGDSALYLCASSFWGDSSTNEKLFFGSGTQLSVL.

This chain joins TRBV28 and TRBJ1-2; TRBD1 aligns across 10 bases. The J segment lost 4 bases and the V segment lost 5 bases, leaving 10 bases of the junction unmatched. Per germline, CDR1 MDHEN and CDR2 SYDVKM. The CDR3 extends over 16 amino acids. The CDR3 loop is CASSPRGWTGGYGYTF. The CDR3 bases are TGTGCCAGCAGTCCCAGGGGATGGACAGGGGGCTATGGCTACACCTTC.

This clone is a singleton in its sample. J is TRBJ1-5 and V is TRBV7-9; D is ambiguous. This CDR3 comprises 12 residues. Per the germline V gene, CDR1 is SEHNR and CDR2 is FQNEAQ (reference sequence). Trimming stripped 6 bases from V and 6 bases from J, with 9 bases between. The CDR3 sequence: CASSSGVQPQHF. Here the CDR3 DNA reads TGTGCCAGCAGTTCCGGGGTTCAGCCCCAGCATTTT.

This clone came up once. The genes are TRBV28 and TRBJ1-5; 8 nucleotides agree with TRBD1. In germline, CDR1 is MDHEN, CDR2 SYDVKM. The J segment lost 6 bases and the V segment lost 6 bases, leaving 7 bases of the junction unmatched. The CDR3 loop spans 14 amino acids. CDR3 DNA: TGTGCCAGCAGGCCGACAGGGGACGGTCAGCCCCAGCATTTT. Translated, it gives CASRPTGDGQPQHF.

The chain is built from TRBV7-9 and TRBJ2-3, with a possible D match to TRBD2 (5 bases). This CDR3 comprises 16 residues. The V gene's germline CDR1 is SEHNR and CDR2 FQNEAQ (reference sequence). V lost 1 base and J 3 bases, leaving 14 bases between the germline ends. The CDR3 region is CASSLVSGSGTDTQYF. DNA for the CDR3: TGTGCCAGCAGCTTAGTCAGTGGGAGTGGGACAGATACGCAGTATTTT.

CDR3 in DNA: TGTGCCAGCAGGGCAGCGGGGGCATTGTACGAGCAGTACTTC. Translation gives CASRAAGALYEQYF. The chain links TRBV6-5 to TRBJ2-7; 8 bases line up with TRBD2. V was clipped by 6 bases and J by 4 bases; unmatched bases: 8. This CDR3 region has 14 residues. Looked up from germline, CDR1 is MNHEY and CDR2 is SVGAGI.

The chain employs TRBV5-1 and TRBJ2-3, with 8 positions matching TRBD1. The CDR3 contains 15 residues. From germline, CDR1 is SGHRS and CDR2 YFSETQ. V lost 3 bases, J lost 1 base, and 4 bases stayed unmatched. The DNA of the CDR3 is TGCGCCAGCAGCTCTCAGGGGGCCGGCACAGATACGCAGTATTTT. Protein: CASSSQGAGTDTQYF.